This TCR beta chain stems from a study of spatial heterogeneity in lung cancer. On the study more broadly: Detection consistently yielded more beta chains than alpha chains.

This clonotype was seen ten or more times. Indicated time point: sample taken at primary tumor resection. Samples were donated by 72 untreated early-stage non-small cell lung cancer patients. TCRs were sequenced from unsorted whole RNA of tumor, nontumor lung or PBMC. Each TCR cDNA molecule bore a unique molecular identifier. TCRdb passed the 5' RACE reads through MiXCR, listing each CDR3 protein once. The repertoire holds 2,500 to 3,000 distinct CDR3 sequences, with about 2.8% as singletons. This CDR3 has 16 residues. The ends lost 2 bases at V and 4 bases at J; junction bases unmatched: 8. Germline-derived CDR1 and CDR2 are SGHTA and FQGNSA.

The chain uses TRBV7-2 and TRBJ2-5; 9 nucleotides match TRBD2. This receptor was obtained from a male donor with early-stage non-small cell lung cancer. The sample was normal lung tissue next to the tumor, taken at surgery. CDR3 bases: TGTGCCAGCAGCTTACAGGGCGGGGGGGCCCGAGAGACCCAGTACTTC. It is translated as CASSLQGGGARETQYF.